The entry below describes one T cell receptor beta chain. These data belong to a study of blood T cell repertoires in COVID-19. The CDR3 spans 14 residues. Between the trimmed V and J ends, which lost 4 bases and 3 bases, there was a span of 11 bases. Looked up from germline, CDR1 is MGHDK and CDR2 is SYGVNS. Using immunoSEQ multiplex PCR, the repertoire was profiled, and TCRdb retains in-frame clones only, with some absent. This sample has under 30,000 clones, with roughly nine tenths found just once. The source material was peripheral blood. The rearrangement joins TRBV25-1 to TRBJ2-3; TRBD1 is a possible D gene (6 bases). This receptor was obtained from an elderly man with acute or convalescent COVID-19. The CDR3 nucleotides are TGTGCCAGCAGTGGGGACAAAGGAACAGATACGCAGTATTTT. Encoded protein: CASSGDKGTDTQYF.